This T cell receptor beta chain was identified in a study of T cells in Graves' hyperthyroidism and ophthalmopathy. CDR3 length equals 15 residues. V shed 5 bases, J shed 4 bases, and the junction held 7 bases outside the gene matches. Germline CDR1 MDHEN, CDR2 SYDVKM. Amplified TCR beta CDR3 regions came from RNA transcripts. HTBI primers drove first-round RT-PCR of the TCR CDR3. TCRdb ran MiXCR on the multiplex PCR reads and lists one entry per CDR3 protein. The sample has hundreds of thousands of distinct CDR3 sequences; just under 20% are singletons. Many counts were recorded for this clonotype. This receptor was obtained from a man aged 35-49 years with Graves' ophthalmopathy. Sequencing input: blood. The chain combines TRBV28 with TRBJ1-1; 10 nucleotides line up with TRBD1. CDR3 DNA: TGTGCCAGCAGTCGACCGGGACAGGGGACCACTGAAGCTTTCTTT. It yields the protein CASSRPGQGTTEAFF. The variable domain in full, completed from reference TRBV28 and TRBJ1-1, reads DVKVTQSSRYLVKRTGEKVFLECVQDMDHENMFWYRQDPGLGLRLIYFSYDVKMKEKGDIPEGYSVSREKKERFSLILESASTNQTSMYLCASSRPGQGTTEAFFGQGTRLTVV.